One TCR beta chain is described in this entry. This clone counts as medium-sized (0.01 to 0.1%). Which antigen it targets is not known. No base quality values were provided; no much bigger clone lies one nucleotide off. These data come from a study of Ad26.COV2.S vaccination and SARS-CoV-2 variants (dated by TCRdb to 2020 to 2023). Looking at the study overall: Donors in the vaccine arm were drawn from COV1001, a phase I-IIa trial of Ad26.COV2.S in healthy adults that was multicentre, randomized, double-blind and placebo-controlled. Ad26.COV2.S was administered intramuscularly at a dose of 5x10^10 or 1x10^11 viral particles, either as one shot or as two shots given 56 days apart. Sequencing of the TCRbeta repertoire served to evaluate the specificity and breadth of SARS-CoV-2-reactive T cell receptors following Ad26.COV2.S vaccination. The TCR-sequenced set comprised approximately 32 samples: some 19 Ad26.COV2.S vaccine recipients, 5 placebo recipients and 8 SARS-CoV-2 convalescent individuals. Trial participants were randomized into five groups of five, in which low-dose or high-dose Ad26.COV2.S was given once or twice, or placebo was given on both occasions. Throughout the experiments and outcome assessment, investigators stayed blinded to trial group allocation.

The immunoSEQ Assay was used to sequence TCRbeta CDR3 regions. After extraction, genomic DNA underwent amplification by bias-controlled multiplex PCR, followed by high-throughput sequencing. Per the original workflow: Collapsing and filtering of sequences were performed to quantify the absolute abundance of each unique TCRbeta CDR3 region. Usable DNA was measured by amplifying reference genes present in all nucleated cells, and TCRbeta template counts were normalized to that usable DNA to estimate T cell fraction. Repertoire TCRs were annotated as SARS-CoV-2-specific by exact matching of V gene, CDR3 amino acid sequence and J gene to a known reactive TCR set. The reference SARS-CoV-2 TCR set was derived from MIRA and filtered for enrichment in COVID-19-positive ImmuneCODE repertoires, a step that removed public or cross-reactive TCRs. Based on the MIRA antigens, annotated TCRs were further analysed at the level of specific ORF or position within ORF. Breadth was defined as annotated unique rearrangements over total unique productive rearrangements; depth was the summed frequency of those rearrangements. Two-sided Wilcoxon rank-sum tests were applied when comparing TCR breadth between groups. TCRdb mirrors the immuneACCESS table, restricted to in-frame sequences. Some clones are absent from its copies; in checked studies, under half trace to an unresolved V gene, and the reason for the others is unknown. V and J calls and clone size follow that table, whereas D and trimming were derived from the DNA. The table for this sample lists a few hundred thousand clones; roughly nine tenths of them were counted only once. The top ten clones comprise nearly 3% of the sample.

Reading the label with the study, this specimen's treatment or condition is: roughly 19 received Ad26.COV2.S at low or high dose, single or two shots; about 5 received placebo; per-sample allocation not given. Repertoires of vaccine and placebo recipients were sequenced from samples collected on day 63 after the first injection. Cohort 1b enrolled about two dozen adults aged 18-55 years at a single site in Boston, USA, between 29 July and 7 August 2020. Ad26.COV2.S was a replication-incompetent adenovirus type 26 vector expressing a prefusion-stabilized SARS-CoV-2 spike protein from the original Wuhan strain. General study outcomes and caveats: Vaccine and placebo recipients had similar non-spike TCR breadth, a finding consistent with the vaccine containing only spike. Higher spike-specific TCR breadth was observed in Ad26.COV2.S recipients than in placebo recipients (P = 0.0014). After vaccination, spike-specific CD8+ and CD4+ T cell responses were reported to show substantial breadth. According to the authors, total T cell responses may have been underestimated by the TCR breadth and depth analyses. The study was not powered to compare responses between vaccine doses or regimens.

The input for sequencing was peripheral blood, taken in a trial of Ad26.COV2.S vaccine versus placebo. This clonotype was sampled from a person between 18 and 60 years old who received the Ad26.COV2.S COVID-19 vaccine or a placebo.

The CDR3 has the sequence CASSLTELYGYTF. The nucleotides read TGTGCCAGCAGCCTAACAGAACTCTATGGCTACACCTTC. The chain is made from TRBV7-9 and TRBJ1-2; the D gene remains uncertain. Per the germline V gene (reference sequence), SEHNR is the CDR1 and FQNEAQ is the CDR2. The CDR3 holds 13 amino acids from the cysteine to the phenylalanine. Only the CDR3 region is kept as DNA, spanning 39 bases read in frame from base 1. V is pared back by 5 bases and J by 4 bases, with 11 bases lying between the germline termini.